Below, 23 T cell receptor beta chains from the same sample are listed, as sequenced in a study of human versus mouse CDR3 diversity and MHC coevolution. Clones were sequenced by immunoSEQ multiplex PCR, and TCRdb holds only the in-frame ones, with some missing. Of more than 60,000 clones listed, around 90% are singletons. Input material: naive CD4+ T cells from blood. The subset was: CD45RO-negative CD62L-positive naive CD4 T cells. These receptors all come from a person between 30 and 69 years old in good health.

The gene calls are TRBV28 and TRBJ1-3; D is undetermined. The germline gives CDR1 MDHEN, CDR2 SYDVKM. The CDR3 loop spans 14 amino acids. V shed 6 bases and J shed 0 bases, with 9 bases lying between them. CDR3 protein: CASRPGNSGNTIYF. DNA for the CDR3: TGTGCCAGCAGACCGGGGAACTCTGGAAACACCATATATTTT.

V is TRBV7-6 and J is TRBJ2-2, with 7 bases that match TRBD1. In germline, CDR1 is SGHVS, CDR2 FNYEAQ. V shed 3 bases and J 4 bases; nucleotides not matched to a gene: 5. The CDR3 has 15 amino acids. The CDR3 protein is CASSLRQGGTGELFF. The CDR3 DNA sequence: TGTGCCAGCAGCTTGCGACAGGGTGGCACCGGGGAGCTGTTTTTT. Combining the CDR3 with reference TRBV7-6 and TRBJ2-2 gives the whole variable domain GAGVSQSPRYKVTKRGQDVALRCDPISGHVSLYWYRQALGQGPEFLTYFNYEAQQDKSGLPNDRFSAERPEGSISTLTIQRTEQRDSAMYRCASSLRQGGTGELFFGEGSRLTVL.

This rearrangement joins TRBV6-1 to TRBJ1-1; perhaps TRBD1 as D (6 bases). This CDR3 region has 14 residues. CDR1 MNHNS and CDR2 SASEGT come from the germline V gene. Trimming pared 5 bases from V and 1 base from J, leaving 11 bases between. CDR3 sequence reads: CASSPETGNTEAFF. The CDR3 coding sequence is TGTGCCAGCAGTCCTGAGACAGGGAACACTGAAGCTTTCTTT.

Only a few counts were recorded for this clone. The V gene is TRBV7-2, the J gene TRBJ1-1; D not certain. V was cut by 5 bases and J by 0 bases, with 4 bases left in between. Germline V lookup: CDR1 SGHTA, CDR2 FQGNSA. The CDR3 is 12 amino acids. The CDR3: CASSPVNTEAFF. CDR3 nucleotides: TGTGCCAGCAGCCCGGTGAACACTGAAGCTTTCTTT.

The chain employs TRBV6-1 and TRBJ2-1; D call uncertain. CDR3 length: 12 residues. The V gene's germline CDR1 is MNHNS and CDR2 SASEGT. Between the trimmed V and J ends, which lost 8 bases and 5 bases, there was a span of 10 bases. CDR3 DNA sequence: TGTGCCAGCGCATACCGGGACAATGAGCAGTTCTTC. Encoded protein: CASAYRDNEQFF.

In this sample, this clone turned up a few times. The chain combines TRBV5-8 with TRBJ1-5; 9 bases match TRBD1. J was trimmed by 1 base and V by 4 bases; bases with no gene match: 9. Germline CDR1 reads SGHTS; CDR2 reads YDEGEE. This CDR3 spans 17 amino acids. The CDR3 protein is CASSKGQGGKSNQPQHF. The CDR3 DNA follows: TGTGCCAGCAGCAAGGGACAGGGCGGAAAGAGCAATCAGCCCCAGCATTTT.

This rearrangement joins TRBV10-3 to TRBJ2-5, with 7 bases fitting TRBD2. The V and J ends lost 3 bases and 4 bases, in that order; junction bases with no gene match: 5. CDR1 and CDR2 (germline): ENHRY, SYGVKD. This CDR3 is built from 14 residues. CDR3 residues: CAISELAGAETQYF. CDR3 sequence (DNA): TGTGCCATCAGTGAATTGGCGGGAGCAGAGACCCAGTACTTC.

This rearrangement joins TRBV19 to TRBJ2-2; maybe TRBD1 (5 bases). The CDR3 contains 13 residues. With 4 bases removed from V and 7 bases from J, the gap between germline ends came to 10 bases. Germline V gene data show CDR1 as LNHDA and CDR2 as SQIVND (reference sequence). This CDR3 is CASSNQGGGELFF. CDR3 bases: TGTGCCAGTAGTAACCAGGGCGGCGGGGAGCTGTTTTTT. The complete variable domain, with remaining parts taken from reference TRBV19 and TRBJ2-2, reads DGGITQSPKYLFRKEGQNVTLSCEQNLNHDAMYWYRQDPGQGLRLIYYSQIVNDFQKGDIAEGYSVSREKKESFPLTVTSAQKNPTAFYLCASSNQGGGELFFGEGSRLTVL.

This sequence joins TRBV18 and TRBJ2-7, with 10 bases fitting TRBD2. This CDR3 has 15 residues. V gave up 4 bases and J gave up 4 bases; unmatched junction bases: 7. Germline-derived CDR1 and CDR2 are KGHSH and LQKENI. CDR3 residues: CASSLSGGAEYEQYF. CDR3 bases: TGTGCCAGCTCACTGAGCGGGGGGGCTGAGTACGAGCAGTACTTC.

This chain uses TRBV7-9 with TRBJ2-1; 7 nucleotides align to TRBD2. Germline CDR1 SEHNR, CDR2 FQNEAQ (reference sequence). The J segment lost 0 bases and the V segment lost 1 base, leaving 3 bases of the junction unmatched. The CDR3 totals 16 residues. CDR3 coding DNA: TGTGCCAGCAGCTTAGGCGGGGGAACCTCCTACAATGAGCAGTTCTTC. Protein product: CASSLGGGTSYNEQFF.

This chain joins TRBV9 and TRBJ2-7; TRBD1 is a possible D gene (5 bases). The length of the CDR3 is 17 residues. Germline CDR1 reads SGDLS; CDR2 reads YYNGEE. V was trimmed by 1 base and J by 0 bases, leaving 17 bases between them. The CDR3: CASSVKSRKTVSYEQYF. The CDR3 region has the DNA TGTGCCAGCAGCGTAAAATCCCGAAAGACAGTCTCCTACGAGCAGTACTTC.

This chain joins TRBV10-1 and TRBJ1-1, with a weak D call TRBD1 (5 bases). Germline lookup yields CDR1 WNHNN and CDR2 SYGVQD (reference sequence). The CDR3 extends over 14 amino acids. V lost 4 bases and J 0 bases, leaving 9 bases between the germline ends. The CDR3 DNA is TGCGCCAGCAGTGCCGGGGGGATGAACACTGAAGCTTTCTTT. Residues: CASSAGGMNTEAFF.

This clone was counted a few times. V gene TRBV19 combines with J gene TRBJ2-1, with D perhaps matching TRBD1 (7 bases). The CDR3 covers 13 residues. Germline V gives CDR1 LNHDA, CDR2 SQIVND (reference sequence). Between the trimmed V and J ends, which lost 8 bases and 5 bases, there was a span of 13 bases. For the CDR3, the DNA is TGTGCCAGTCGTGACAGGGAGGACAATGAGCAGTTCTTC. Amino acids: CASRDREDNEQFF. Variable domain in full (rest from reference TRBV19 and TRBJ2-1): DGGITQSPKYLFRKEGQNVTLSCEQNLNHDAMYWYRQDPGQGLRLIYYSQIVNDFQKGDIAEGYSVSREKKESFPLTVTSAQKNPTAFYLCASRDREDNEQFFGPGTRLTVL.

The chain uses TRBV6-4 and TRBJ2-5; the match to TRBD1 covers 8 bases. The J call is in doubt because the DNA end fits TRBJ2-7 better. The CDR3 is made up of 15 amino acids. Germline CDR1 MRHNA, CDR2 SNTAGT. The DNA of the CDR3 is TGTGCCAGCATGACCCGGGACAGGTTCTCCTACGAGCAGTACTTC. As protein: CASMTRDRFSYEQYF.

The chain uses TRBV19 and TRBJ2-3; no clear D. This CDR3 has 14 amino acids. Germline assignment: CDR1 LNHDA and CDR2 SQIVND (reference sequence). V was shortened by 1 base and J by 5 bases, with 10 bases between the two germline ends. For the CDR3, the DNA is TGTGCCAGTAGTATAGGAGTCCCGGGAGATACGCAGTATTTT. Amino acids: CASSIGVPGDTQYF.

The rearrangement links TRBV27 to TRBJ1-4, with a weak D call TRBD1 (5 bases). V shed 6 bases and J shed 3 bases, with 20 bases lying between them. The CDR3 is made up of 17 amino acids. The germline V gene has CDR1 MNHEY and CDR2 SMNVEV (reference sequence). The CDR3 region is CASSFPGDSLPNEKLFF. CDR3 coding DNA: TGTGCCAGCAGCTTCCCCGGGGACTCTTTACCTAATGAAAAACTGTTTTTT.

V usage is TRBV6-1 and J usage is TRBJ2-1; a possible D gene is TRBD2 (5 bases). Germline CDR1 is MNHNS and CDR2 is SASEGT. The length of the CDR3 is 13 residues. Trimming stripped 4 bases from V and 8 bases from J, with 12 bases between. Here the CDR3 reads CASSGRIGDEQFF. CDR3 DNA: TGTGCCAGCAGTGGGCGTATCGGGGATGAGCAGTTCTTC.

This clone has just one count. The chain employs TRBV28 and TRBJ1-1; 9 positions match TRBD1. Germline values: CDR1 MDHEN, CDR2 SYDVKM. The CDR3 extends over 14 amino acids. After removal of 6 bases from V and 6 bases from J, the junction contained 8 bases not matched to a gene. The CDR3 bases are TGTGCCAGCAGGCCGGGACAGGGAGGATCTGAAGCTTTCTTT. Protein sequence: CASRPGQGGSEAFF.

J is TRBJ1-6 and V is TRBV28; D unresolved. This CDR3 is 15 amino acids long. Trimming took off 2 bases at V and 10 bases at J, with 15 bases between the two ends. Germline CDR1 reads MDHEN; CDR2 reads SYDVKM. This CDR3 reads CASSLGGARGSPLHF. DNA for the CDR3: TGTGCCAGCAGTTTAGGCGGTGCCCGAGGGTCACCCCTCCACTTT.

The CDR3 spells CASRTGTVMNTEAFF. The CDR3 bases are TGCGCCAGCAGGACCGGGACAGTCATGAACACTGAAGCTTTCTTT. The chain links TRBV5-1 to TRBJ1-1; TRBD1 agrees at 7 bases. Losses at the gene ends were 5 bases for V and 0 bases for J; bases not matched to a gene: 7. The CDR3 has 15 residues. Germline CDR1 reads SGHRS; CDR2 reads YFSETQ.

V is TRBV18 and J is TRBJ1-5; D is possibly TRBD1 (6 bases). Trimming took 3 bases from V and 3 from J, leaving 9 bases between them. Germline-derived CDR1 and CDR2 are KGHSH and LQKENI. The length of the CDR3 is 14 residues. The CDR3 DNA follows: TGTGCCAGCTCACCGTTGGGGGCCAATCAGCCCCAGCATTTT. Translation: CASSPLGANQPQHF.

This rearrangement joins TRBV28 to TRBJ2-4; a weak D match, TRBD2 (5 bases). The germline V and J ends were trimmed by 0 bases and 13 bases, with 10 bases remaining between them. This CDR3 spans 12 amino acids. The germline V gene encodes CDR1 MDHEN and CDR2 SYDVKM. The CDR3 spells CASSLWERGQYF. CDR3 DNA: TGTGCCAGCAGTTTATGGGAACGAGGGCAGTACTTC.

The V gene is TRBV6-1, the J gene TRBJ1-4; TRBD1 agrees at 7 bases. V lost 5 bases to trimming and J lost 4 bases; unmatched junction nucleotides: 4. CDR1 is MNHNS and CDR2 is SASEGT in the germline V gene. The length of the CDR3 is 14 residues. CDR3 nucleotides: TGTGCCAGCAGTTTGGGACAGATTAATGAAAAACTGTTTTTT. Translated: CASSLGQINEKLFF.